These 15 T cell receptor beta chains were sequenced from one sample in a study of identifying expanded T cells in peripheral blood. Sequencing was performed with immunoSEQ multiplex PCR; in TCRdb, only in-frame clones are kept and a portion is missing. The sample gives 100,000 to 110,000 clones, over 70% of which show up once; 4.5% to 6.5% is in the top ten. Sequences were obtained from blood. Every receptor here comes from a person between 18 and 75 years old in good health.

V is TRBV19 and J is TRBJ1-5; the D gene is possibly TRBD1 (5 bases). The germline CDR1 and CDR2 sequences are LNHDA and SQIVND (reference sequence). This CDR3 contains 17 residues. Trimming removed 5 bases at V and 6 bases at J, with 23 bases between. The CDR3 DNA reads TGTGCCAGTAGTGCCCCCCGGGACCCATCGGGAGGTCAGCCCCAGCATTTT. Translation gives CASSAPRDPSGGQPQHF.

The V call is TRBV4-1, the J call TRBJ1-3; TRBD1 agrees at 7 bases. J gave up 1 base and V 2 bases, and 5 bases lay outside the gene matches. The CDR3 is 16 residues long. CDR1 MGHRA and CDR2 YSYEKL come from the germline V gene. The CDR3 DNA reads TGCGCCAGCAGCCAACGACAGGGTGGATCTGGAAACACCATATATTTT. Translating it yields CASSQRQGGSGNTIYF.

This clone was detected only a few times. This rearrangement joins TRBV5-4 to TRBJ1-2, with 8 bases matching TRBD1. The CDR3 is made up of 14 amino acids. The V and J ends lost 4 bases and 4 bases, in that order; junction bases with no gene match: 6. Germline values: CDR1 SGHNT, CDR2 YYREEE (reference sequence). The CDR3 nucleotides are TGTGCCAGCAGCCCAACAGGGGGGGGCTATGGCTACACCTTC. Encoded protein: CASSPTGGGYGYTF.

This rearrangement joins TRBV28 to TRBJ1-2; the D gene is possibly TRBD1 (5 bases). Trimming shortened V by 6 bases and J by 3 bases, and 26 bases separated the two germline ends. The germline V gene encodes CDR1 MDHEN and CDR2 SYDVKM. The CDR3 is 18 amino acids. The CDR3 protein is CASSLPGTGARSHYGYTF. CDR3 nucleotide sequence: TGTGCCAGCAGCCTACCGGGGACTGGGGCGAGGAGTCACTATGGCTACACCTTC.

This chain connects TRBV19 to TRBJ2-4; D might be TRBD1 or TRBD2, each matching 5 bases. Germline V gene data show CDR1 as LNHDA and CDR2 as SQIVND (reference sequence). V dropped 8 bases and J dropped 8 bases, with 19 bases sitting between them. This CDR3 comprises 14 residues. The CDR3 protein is CASARGASGDIQYF. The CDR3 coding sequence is TGTGCCAGTGCGAGGGGCGCTTCCGGTGACATTCAGTACTTC.

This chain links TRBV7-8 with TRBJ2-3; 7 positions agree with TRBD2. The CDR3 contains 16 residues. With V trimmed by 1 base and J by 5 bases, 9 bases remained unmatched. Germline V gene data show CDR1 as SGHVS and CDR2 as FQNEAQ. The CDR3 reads CASSLEAGVLVDTQYF. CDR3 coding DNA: TGTGCCAGCAGCTTAGAGGCGGGGGTGCTTGTAGATACGCAGTATTTT.

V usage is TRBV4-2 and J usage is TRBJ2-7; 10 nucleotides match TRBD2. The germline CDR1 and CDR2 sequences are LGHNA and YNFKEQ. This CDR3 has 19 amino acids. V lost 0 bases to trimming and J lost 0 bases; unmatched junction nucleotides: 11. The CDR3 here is CASSQDWASGGLHSYEQYF. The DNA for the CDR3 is TGTGCCAGCAGCCAAGATTGGGCTAGCGGGGGACTGCACTCCTACGAGCAGTACTTC.

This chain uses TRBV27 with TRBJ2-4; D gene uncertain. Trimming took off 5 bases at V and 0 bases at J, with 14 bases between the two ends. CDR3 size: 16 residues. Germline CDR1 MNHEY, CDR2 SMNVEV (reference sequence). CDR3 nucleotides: TGTGCCAGCAGTCCCGAGGTAGGAATAGCCAAAAACATTCAGTACTTC. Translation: CASSPEVGIAKNIQYF.

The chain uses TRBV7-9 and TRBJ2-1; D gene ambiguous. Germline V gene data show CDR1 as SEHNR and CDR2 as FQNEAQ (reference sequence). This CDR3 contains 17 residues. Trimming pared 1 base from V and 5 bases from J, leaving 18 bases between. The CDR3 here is CASSLGPSINRDNEQFF. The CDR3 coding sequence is TGTGCCAGCAGCTTAGGTCCCTCTATCAATCGAGACAATGAGCAGTTCTTC.

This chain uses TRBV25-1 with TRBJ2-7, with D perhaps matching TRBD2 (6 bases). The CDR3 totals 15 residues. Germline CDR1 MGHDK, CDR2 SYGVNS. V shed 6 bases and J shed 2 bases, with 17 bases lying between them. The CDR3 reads CASSAGSSATYEQYF. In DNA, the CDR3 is TGTGCCAGCAGCGCGGGGTCTAGTGCAACCTACGAGCAGTACTTC.

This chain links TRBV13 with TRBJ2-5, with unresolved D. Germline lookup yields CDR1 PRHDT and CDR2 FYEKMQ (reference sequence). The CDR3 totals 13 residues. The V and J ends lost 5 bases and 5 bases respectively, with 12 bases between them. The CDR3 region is CASSLPAQETQYF. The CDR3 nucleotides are TGTGCCAGCAGCCTGCCGGCCCAGGAGACCCAGTACTTC.

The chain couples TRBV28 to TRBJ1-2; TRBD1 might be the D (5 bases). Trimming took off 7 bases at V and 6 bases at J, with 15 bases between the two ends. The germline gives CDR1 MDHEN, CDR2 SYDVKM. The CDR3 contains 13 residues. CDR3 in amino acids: CASTMGPLDGYTF. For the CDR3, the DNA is TGTGCCAGCACTATGGGACCGCTCGATGGCTACACCTTC.

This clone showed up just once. Written as DNA, the CDR3 is TGTGCCAGCAGCGGCGACAGGGGGCAATTATACGGCTACACCTTC. Translation gives CASSGDRGQLYGYTF. The chain joins TRBV9 to TRBJ1-2, with 10 bases fitting TRBD1. The CDR3 spans 15 residues. The V gene's germline CDR1 is SGDLS and CDR2 YYNGEE. Trimming at V came to 3 bases and at J to 8 bases, leaving 10 bases not matched to a gene.

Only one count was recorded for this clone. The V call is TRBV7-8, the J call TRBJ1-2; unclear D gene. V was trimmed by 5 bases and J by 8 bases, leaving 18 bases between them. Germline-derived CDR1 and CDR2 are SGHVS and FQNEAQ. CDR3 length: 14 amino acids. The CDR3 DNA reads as TGTGCCAGCAGCGTCGCGTCGGGCTTGGGGGGCTACACCTTC. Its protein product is CASSVASGLGGYTF.

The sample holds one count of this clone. CDR3 in amino acids: CASSSTGGGEKLFF. DNA of the CDR3: TGTGCCAGCAGTTCGACAGGGGGTGGAGAAAAACTGTTTTTT. The chain joins TRBV6-6 to TRBJ1-4; 9 bases are a match to TRBD1. This CDR3 has 14 residues. Germline CDR1 and CDR2: MNHNY and SVGAGI (reference sequence). Trimming cost V 4 bases and J 8 bases; bases outside gene matches: 5.